This TCR beta chain was observed in a study of blood T cells in healthy people across ages. A remark on this clonotype: Antigen specificity is unknown. One end of the junction fails to match germline, which may point to a read error.

Germline CDR1 and CDR2: MNHEY and SMNVEV (reference sequence). CDR3 length equals 16 residues. Whole-study findings and limits: Across the age range, TCR beta diversity per million T cells fell in a roughly linear way. More naive CD4+ cells and higher diversity were found in long-lived than in aged donors.

Primed by a sample-barcoded 5' primer and a J-beta primer mix, a second PCR proceeded for about 7 to 11 cycles. TCRdb re-derived calls from the 5' RACE reads in MiXCR, one entry per CDR3 protein. The repertoire has roughly 790,000 distinct CDR3 sequences, roughly two fifths of them found once; the top ten carry under 25%. V gene TRBV27 combines with J gene TRBJ2-3, with 11 nucleotides matching TRBD2. This clonotype was obtained from a woman aged 55 to 70 in good health. Specimen: blood. The CDR3 DNA reads as TGTGCCAGCAGTTTGATTATAGCGGGAGGGAGAGATACGCGGTATTTT. Translated: CASSLIIAGGRDTRYF.